These T cell receptor beta chains were read from a single sample in a study of neurological immune-mediated disorders. Via MiXCR, TCRdb re-called the 5' RACE reads, giving one row per CDR3 protein. The sample lists 45,000 to 55,000 distinct CDR3 sequences; around a tenth were seen once. The sequenced material came from PBMCs. These receptor sequences come from a woman aged 40 to 50 with HTLV-1-associated myelopathy (HAM/TSP). The CDR3 runs from the conserved cysteine through the conserved F or W. A D gene is named only where the DNA matches it firmly. Rows may omit the clone size; those that give it use once, few, many or a size class.

size: many
V: TRBV6-5
D: .
J: TRBJ1-1
CDR3: CASSYRVGDTEAFF
DNA: TGTGCCAGCAGTTATAGGGTCGGGGACACTGAAGCTTTCTTT

size: many
V: TRBV3-1
D: TRBD1
J: TRBJ1-1
CDR3: CASSRGQMNTEAFF
DNA: TGTGCCAGCAGCCGGGGACAGATGAACACTGAAGCTTTCTTT

size: many
V: TRBV29-1
D: TRBD1
J: TRBJ2-7
CDR3: CSVDGQGDYEQYF
DNA: TGCAGCGTTGACGGACAGGGGGACTACGAGCAGTACTTC

size: .
V: TRBV20-1
D: .
J: TRBJ1-5
CDR3: CSASPDTNQPQHF
DNA: TGCAGTGCTAGCCCAGATACCAATCAGCCCCAGCATTTT

size: few
V: TRBV25-1
D: TRBD1
J: TRBJ1-1
CDR3: CASSPPGDRGYNTEAFF
DNA: TGTGCCAGCAGTCCCCCGGGGGACAGGGGGTATAACACTGAAGCTTTCTTT

size: many
V: TRBV29-1
D: .
J: TRBJ2-7
CDR3: CSVEVTAAHEQYF
DNA: TGCAGCGTTGAAGTCACTGCGGCCCACGAGCAGTACTTC

size: many
V: TRBV6-2/TRBV6-3
D: .
J: TRBJ2-5
CDR3: CASRIRAFQETQYF
DNA: TGTGCCAGCAGAATCAGGGCCTTCCAAGAGACCCAGTACTTC

size: many
V: TRBV6-2/TRBV6-3
D: .
J: TRBJ1-5
CDR3: CASSYVGNQPQHF
DNA: TGTGCCAGCAGTTACGTGGGAAATCAGCCCCAGCATTTT

size: few
V: TRBV6-1
D: .
J: TRBJ2-1
CDR3: CASSERGSMMNEQFF
DNA: TGTGCCAGCAGTGAAAGGGGGAGCATGATGAATGAGCAGTTCTTC

size: many
V: TRBV7-2
D: .
J: TRBJ2-3
CDR3: CASSPAGVRRDRNTQYF
DNA: TGTGCCAGCAGCCCGGCCGGTGTGCGAAGGGATAGAAATACGCAGTATTTT

size: many
V: TRBV12-3/TRBV12-4
D: .
J: TRBJ2-3
CDR3: CASSFGLVGDTQYF
DNA: TGTGCCAGCAGTTTTGGACTGGTAGGAGATACGCAGTATTTT

size: many
V: TRBV29-1
D: TRBD2
J: TRBJ2-3
CDR3: CSVSEAGVTDTQYF
DNA: TGCAGCGTATCTGAAGCGGGGGTCACAGATACGCAGTATTTT

size: many
V: TRBV4-1
D: .
J: TRBJ2-2
CDR3: CASSQELLAWAPRLFF
DNA: TGCGCCAGCAGCCAAGAGTTACTAGCTTGGGCCCCTAGGCTGTTTTTT

size: many
V: TRBV20-1
D: TRBD1
J: TRBJ1-1
CDR3: CSARDHRGNTEAFF
DNA: TGCAGTGCTAGAGATCACAGGGGGAACACTGAAGCTTTCTTT

size: many
V: TRBV6-1
D: .
J: TRBJ2-3
CDR3: CASSEVGGFTDTQYF
DNA: TGTGCCAGCAGTGAAGTCGGCGGATTCACAGATACGCAGTATTTT

size: many
V: TRBV24-1
D: .
J: TRBJ2-3
CDR3: CATSETGAATDTQYF
DNA: TGTGCCACCAGTGAGACGGGAGCGGCCACAGATACGCAGTATTTT

size: .
V: TRBV12-3/TRBV12-4
D: .
J: TRBJ1-5
CDR3: CDSSLTPYSESNQPQHF
DNA: TGTGACAGCAGTTTAACGCCTTACTCTGAAAGCAATCAGCCCCAGCATTTT

size: many
V: TRBV12-5
D: .
J: TRBJ2-7
CDR3: CASGLTQLREAGGQSSYEQYF
DNA: TGTGCTAGTGGTTTGACACAGCTCCGGGAGGCAGGGGGCCAAAGCTCCTACGAGCAGTACTTC

size: many
V: TRBV5-1
D: TRBD1
J: TRBJ2-1
CDR3: CASSLPDRATQFF
DNA: TGCGCCAGCAGCCTACCGGACAGGGCAACTCAGTTCTTC

size: many
V: TRBV7-2
D: TRBD2
J: TRBJ2-3
CDR3: CASSLELAGDSTDTQYF
DNA: TGTGCCAGCAGCTTAGAACTAGCGGGGGACAGCACAGATACGCAGTATTTT

size: many
V: TRBV2
D: .
J: TRBJ2-7
CDR3: CASSGGLPYEQYF
DNA: TGTGCCAGCAGTGGAGGGTTACCCTACGAGCAGTACTTC

size: many
V: TRBV11-2
D: .
J: TRBJ2-7
CDR3: CASSTDRLSSYEQYF
DNA: TGTGCCAGCAGCACAGACAGGTTGAGCTCCTACGAGCAGTACTTC

size: many
V: TRBV6-1
D: .
J: TRBJ1-6
CDR3: CASSDYSRGSYNSPLHF
DNA: TGTGCCAGCAGTGACTATAGCAGAGGCTCCTATAATTCACCCCTCCACTTT

size: many
V: TRBV29-1
D: TRBD1
J: TRBJ2-2
CDR3: CSALDRGSGELFF
DNA: TGCAGCGCCCTGGACAGGGGATCCGGGGAGCTGTTTTTT

size: many
V: TRBV5-1
D: .
J: TRBJ1-1
CDR3: CASRGQRNTEAFF
DNA: TGCGCCAGCAGAGGCCAGAGGAACACTGAAGCTTTCTTT

size: few
V: TRBV7-3
D: .
J: TRBJ2-1
CDR3: CASSPVPRAYSNEQFF
DNA: TGTGCCAGCAGCCCGGTTCCCCGGGCCTATAGCAATGAGCAGTTCTTC

size: .
V: TRBV29-1
D: .
J: TRBJ2-1
CDR3: CSVGNQGNEQFF
DNA: TGCAGCGTTGGAAATCAGGGGAATGAGCAGTTCTTC

size: few
V: TRBV6-5
D: .
J: TRBJ2-7
CDR3: CASSQWNQPFFEQYF
DNA: TGTGCCAGCAGCCAATGGAACCAGCCCTTCTTCGAGCAGTACTTC

size: many
V: TRBV3-1
D: TRBD2
J: TRBJ2-2
CDR3: CASSQIAGGPHTGELFF
DNA: TGTGCCAGCAGCCAGATAGCGGGGGGGCCGCACACCGGGGAGCTGTTTTTT

size: many
V: TRBV19
D: .
J: TRBJ1-5
CDR3: CASSIESFDQPQHF
DNA: TGTGCCAGTAGTATCGAGAGTTTCGATCAGCCCCAGCATTTT

size: many
V: TRBV11-2
D: TRBD2
J: TRBJ2-7
CDR3: CASSLDLIAGGTKQYF
DNA: TGTGCCAGCAGCTTAGATCTAATTGCGGGGGGCACCAAGCAGTACTTC

size: many
V: TRBV20-1
D: TRBD2
J: TRBJ2-7
CDR3: CSAPGLAGSYEQYF
DNA: TGCAGTGCCCCCGGACTAGCGGGCTCCTACGAGCAGTACTTC

size: many
V: TRBV6-2/TRBV6-3
D: TRBD2
J: TRBJ2-4
CDR3: CASSYSGTSGRNIQYF
DNA: TGTGCCAGCAGTTACTCCGGGACTAGCGGGAGGAACATTCAGTACTTC

size: many
V: TRBV5-6
D: TRBD1
J: TRBJ1-6
CDR3: CASKVLGTGSSPLHF
DNA: TGTGCCAGCAAAGTACTCGGGACAGGGAGTTCACCCCTCCACTTT

size: many
V: TRBV12-3/TRBV12-4
D: .
J: TRBJ2-6
CDR3: CASTGGWSGANVLTF
DNA: TGTGCCAGCACCGGCGGTTGGTCTGGGGCCAACGTCCTGACTTTC

size: many
V: TRBV5-1
D: .
J: TRBJ2-1
CDR3: CASSLDGYNEQFF
DNA: TGCGCCAGCAGCTTGGACGGATACAATGAGCAGTTCTTC

size: .
V: TRBV7-7
D: .
J: TRBJ2-5
CDR3: CASSRQGWETQYF
DNA: TGTGCCAGCAGCCGCCAGGGGTGGGAGACCCAGTACTTC

size: many
V: TRBV27
D: .
J: TRBJ1-4
CDR3: CASGRVFEKLFF
DNA: TGTGCCAGCGGTCGGGTATTCGAAAAACTGTTTTTT

size: many
V: TRBV6-2/TRBV6-3
D: .
J: TRBJ1-1
CDR3: CASSYLQANTEAFF
DNA: TGTGCCAGCAGTTACTTACAGGCTAACACTGAAGCTTTCTTT

size: many
V: TRBV6-1
D: .
J: TRBJ2-6
CDR3: CASERTKTGANVLTF
DNA: TGTGCCAGCGAGAGGACAAAGACTGGGGCCAACGTCCTGACTTTC

size: few
V: TRBV6-2/TRBV6-3
D: TRBD1
J: TRBJ2-1
CDR3: CASNSQGFSEQFF
DNA: TGTGCCAGCAATTCACAGGGGTTTAGTGAGCAGTTCTTC

size: many
V: TRBV12-3/TRBV12-4
D: TRBD1
J: TRBJ1-2
CDR3: CASSSTGIGYTF
DNA: TGTGCCAGCAGTTCGACAGGGATTGGCTACACCTTC

size: .
V: TRBV12-3/TRBV12-4
D: .
J: TRBJ2-5
CDR3: CASSLSFAGSRRETQYF
DNA: TGTGCCAGCAGTTTAAGTTTCGCAGGCTCACGGCGAGAGACCCAGTACTTC

size: many
V: TRBV6-5
D: TRBD1
J: TRBJ1-1
CDR3: CASSYGTATEAFF
DNA: TGTGCCAGCAGTTACGGGACAGCCACTGAAGCTTTCTTT

size: many
V: TRBV24-1
D: .
J: TRBJ2-3
CDR3: CATRGAFTDTQYF
DNA: TGTGCCACCAGAGGGGCGTTCACAGATACGCAGTATTTT

size: many
V: TRBV6-5
D: TRBD2
J: TRBJ2-4
CDR3: CASSYAGLAGAEAKNIQYF
DNA: TGTGCCAGCAGTTATGCGGGACTAGCGGGGGCCGAAGCCAAAAACATTCAGTACTTC

size: many
V: TRBV6-5
D: .
J: TRBJ1-1
CDR3: CASSYTGDTPNTEAFF
DNA: TGTGCCAGCAGTTACACGGGGGACACCCCGAACACTGAAGCTTTCTTT